Given below is one T cell receptor beta chain in context. Trimming left V 3 bases short and J 6 bases short, with 12 bases between. This CDR3 is 14 amino acids long. Germline loops: CDR1 MNHNS, CDR2 SASEGT. The source of the sample is a study of blood T cell repertoires in COVID-19. Per the study methods: Reference gene primer amplification yielded estimated nucleated cell counts. Libraries were prepared by immunoSEQ multiplex PCR; TCRdb keeps only in-frame clonotypes and omits some of them. From that table come the V and J calls and clone size; the DNA was used to work out D and trimming. The table has around 300,000 clones, roughly nine tenths seen once.

Input material: PBMCs or T cells enriched from blood (not recorded which). The clonotype originates from a woman between 18 and 29 years old who had recovered from COVID-19. The V and J genes are TRBV6-1 and TRBJ1-5; D is perhaps TRBD1 (5 bases). CDR3 DNA: TGTGCCAGCAGTGAGGGGGGGTCGGCTCAGCCCCAGCATTTT. Its protein is CASSEGGSAQPQHF.